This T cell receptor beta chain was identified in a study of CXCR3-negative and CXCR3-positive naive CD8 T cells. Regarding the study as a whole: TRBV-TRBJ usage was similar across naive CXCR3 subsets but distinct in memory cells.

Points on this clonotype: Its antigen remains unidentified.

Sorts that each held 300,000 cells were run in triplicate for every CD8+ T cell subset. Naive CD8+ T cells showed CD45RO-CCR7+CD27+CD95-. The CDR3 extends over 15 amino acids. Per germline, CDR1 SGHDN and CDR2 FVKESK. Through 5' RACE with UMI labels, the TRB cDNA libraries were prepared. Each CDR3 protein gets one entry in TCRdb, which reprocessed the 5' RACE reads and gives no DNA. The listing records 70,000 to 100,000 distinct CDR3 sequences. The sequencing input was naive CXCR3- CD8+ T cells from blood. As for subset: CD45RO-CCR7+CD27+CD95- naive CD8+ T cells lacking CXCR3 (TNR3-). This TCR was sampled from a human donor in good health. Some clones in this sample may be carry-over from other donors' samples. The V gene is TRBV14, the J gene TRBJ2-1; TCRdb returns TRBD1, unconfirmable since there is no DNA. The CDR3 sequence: CASSSGTLGYNEQFF.